Reported below is one T cell receptor beta chain. The sample is drawn from a study of identical twins. TCRdb re-called the 5' RACE reads with MiXCR, one entry per CDR3 protein. This sample has roughly 750,000 distinct CDR3 sequences; around 21% occur once, and the top ten carry roughly 4%. The CDR3 runs to 12 residues. CDR1 and CDR2 from the germline V gene are ENHRY and SYGVKD. Trimming removed 3 bases from V and 2 bases from J, with 4 bases in between. These data also formed part of another study, on T cells expressing NK-cell markers.

The rearrangement joins TRBV10-3 to TRBJ1-2; D gene uncertain. This TCR was sampled from a woman under 30 in good health. Material for sequencing was PBMCs. CDR3 DNA: TGTGCCATCAGTGAACAGAACTATGGCTACACCTTC. It is translated as CAISEQNYGYTF.